This passage covers 24 T cell receptor beta chains from one sample sequenced in a study of spatial heterogeneity in lung cancer. TCRdb reprocessed the 5' RACE reads via MiXCR and lists one record per CDR3 protein. This table holds around 37,000 distinct CDR3 sequences, under 8% found once. Documented time point: sample taken at primary tumor resection. Sequencing used PBMCs, obtained at surgery. Receptor source: a female donor with early-stage non-small cell lung cancer.

Ten or more counts support this clonotype. CDR3 residues: CASSPSGHTEAFF. In nucleotides, the CDR3 is TGTGCCAGCAGCCCTTCGGGACACACTGAAGCTTTCTTT. The J gene is TRBJ1-1, the V gene TRBV6-5; D possibly corresponds to TRBD1 (5 bases). This CDR3 spans 13 amino acids. Germline CDR1 is MNHEY and CDR2 is SVGAGI. V dropped 6 bases and J dropped 3 bases, with 11 bases sitting between them.

The V and J genes are TRBV10-3 and TRBJ1-6; TRBD1 is a possible D gene (5 bases). Germline values: CDR1 ENHRY, CDR2 SYGVKD. There are 14 residues in the CDR3. V shed 6 bases and J shed 10 bases, with 16 bases lying between them. The CDR3 DNA is TGTGCCATCAGGGATATAGGGGACGAATCACCCCTCCACTTT. Its protein is CAIRDIGDESPLHF.

This clonotype was found many times. The chain uses TRBV6-5 and TRBJ2-5; TRBD2 matches 8 bases. Germline V gene lookup returns CDR1 MNHEY and CDR2 SVGAGI. The CDR3 runs to 13 residues. The V and J ends lost 4 bases and 5 bases, in that order; junction bases with no gene match: 3. The CDR3 bases are TGTGCCAGCAGTTCTTCTAGCGGGGAGACCCAGTACTTC. As protein: CASSSSSGETQYF.

The table lists this clonotype with many counts. The chain links TRBV19 to TRBJ1-2; D is unclear. The CDR3 runs 15 residues. CDR1 and CDR2 (germline): LNHDA, SQIVND (reference sequence). V dropped 7 bases and J dropped 2 bases, with 17 bases sitting between them. CDR3 sequence (DNA): TGTGCCAGTAACTATGTCTCGGGGTTGAACTATGGCTACACCTTC. Translation gives CASNYVSGLNYGYTF.

This clonotype was picked up many times. The chain uses TRBV11-3 and TRBJ2-4; TRBD2 matches at 7 bases. Germline V gene sequence: CDR1 SGHNT, CDR2 YENEEA. The ends lost 0 bases at V and 4 bases at J; junction bases unmatched: 9. The CDR3 is 17 amino acids. This chain's CDR3 is CASSLDPPGGLKNIQYF. The CDR3 DNA is TGTGCCAGCAGCTTAGATCCCCCCGGGGGACTAAAAAACATTCAGTACTTC.

The table lists this clonotype with many counts. The chain recombines TRBV5-1 with TRBJ2-1; 10 positions agree with TRBD2. V was pared by 0 bases and J by 8 bases, with 5 bases of the junction left unmatched. The CDR3 totals 15 residues. CDR1 is SGHRS, CDR2 YFSETQ, per germline. The DNA of the CDR3 is TGCGCCAGCAGCTTGGCGTCTAGCGGGAGCTATGAGCAGTTCTTC. Protein sequence: CASSLASSGSYEQFF.

This clonotype has at least ten counts. The chain recombines TRBV2 with TRBJ2-7; 11 bases line up with TRBD2. This CDR3 has 14 residues. The germline V gene has CDR1 SNHLY and CDR2 FYNNEI. Trimming at V came to 8 bases and at J to 2 bases, leaving 5 bases not matched to a gene. For the CDR3, the DNA is TGTGCCAGCGTAGGGACTAGCGGCCCCTACGAGCAGTACTTC. The encoded protein is CASVGTSGPYEQYF. Full variable domain (rest looked up from reference TRBV2 and TRBJ2-7): EPEVTQTPSHQVTQMGQEVILRCVPISNHLYFYWYRQILGQKVEFLVSFYNNEISEKSEIFDDQFSVERPDGSNFTLKIRSTKLEDSAMYFCASVGTSGPYEQYFGPGTRLTVT.

At least ten counts were recorded for this clonotype. V is TRBV12-3 or TRBV12-4 and J is TRBJ2-5; no clear D. This CDR3 is built from 13 residues. Trimming took off 4 bases at V and 5 bases at J, with 11 bases between the two ends. The CDR3 DNA sequence: TGTGCCAGCAGTTACGGCCAGGAGGAGACCCAGTACTTC. It codes for CASSYGQEETQYF.

This clonotype was seen many times. The V and J genes are TRBV29-1 and TRBJ2-3, with 9 bases matching TRBD2. V was pared by 6 bases and J by 4 bases, with 8 bases of the junction left unmatched. The CDR3 has 14 amino acids. Germline CDR1 is SQVTM and CDR2 is ANQGSEA. The CDR3 spells CSVNGPSGADTQYF. For the CDR3, the DNA is TGCAGCGTAAATGGGCCTAGCGGGGCAGATACGCAGTATTTT.

The V and J genes are TRBV5-1 and TRBJ1-4; D is undetermined. The germline V and J ends were trimmed by 4 bases and 4 bases, with 8 bases remaining between them. The V gene's germline CDR1 is SGHRS and CDR2 YFSETQ. The CDR3 contains 13 residues. The CDR3 DNA reads TGCGCCAGCAGCGGACTAGATAATGAAAAACTGTTTTTT. Protein sequence: CASSGLDNEKLFF.

This clonotype has a single count. Likely a read error: the CDR3 ends without its conserved phenylalanine or tryptophan. The rearrangement uses TRBV29-1 and TRBJ2-4, with D perhaps being TRBD1 or TRBD2 (5 bases each). The CDR3 length is 12 residues. Per germline, CDR1 SQVTM and CDR2 ANQGSEA. Trimming removed 3 bases from V and 8 bases from J, with 11 bases in between. CDR3 nucleotide sequence: TGCAGCGTTGAGCCAGGGAGAGACATTCAGTACTAC. Encoded protein: CSVEPGRDIQYY.

This clonotype was detected a few times. The genes are TRBV24-1 and TRBJ2-5; TRBD2 matches 12 bases. The J segment lost 4 bases and the V segment lost 4 bases, leaving 12 bases of the junction unmatched. The CDR3 contains 18 residues. The V gene's germline CDR1 is KGHDR and CDR2 SFDVKD. CDR3 nucleotides: TGTGCCACCAGTGACCCTTTTCCTAGCGGGAGGGCCTCAGAGACCCAGTACTTC. Translation: CATSDPFPSGRASETQYF.

Concerning this clonotype: This sequence may be a read error, since a much larger clone differs from it by one base. This rearrangement joins TRBV28 to TRBJ1-6, with 7 bases aligning to TRBD1. This CDR3 region has 12 residues. CDR1 is MDHEN, CDR2 SYDVKM, per germline. The CDR3, as DNA: TGTGCCGGGGGACAGAATAATACACCCCTCCACTTT. Protein sequence: CAGGQNNTPLHF.

The V and J genes are TRBV11-2 and TRBJ2-1, with TRBD2 as a possible D gene (7 bases). Germline-derived CDR1 and CDR2 are SGHAT and FQNNGV. This CDR3 region has 19 residues. V dropped 2 bases and J dropped 5 bases, with 25 bases sitting between them. CDR3 bases: TGTGCCAGCAGCTTACCCTCGGTGGAAGGCGGGGGCCGCCACAATGAGCAGTTCTTC. Translated: CASSLPSVEGGGRHNEQFF.

This clonotype has a count of ten or more. The chain has TRBV4-1 and TRBJ1-2; 7 positions match TRBD1. The germline CDR1 and CDR2 sequences are MGHRA and YSYEKL. The CDR3 has 16 amino acids. The V and J ends lost 4 bases and 0 bases, in that order; junction bases with no gene match: 8. The CDR3 sequence is CASSLSTGLSNYGYTF. CDR3 nucleotides: TGCGCCAGCAGCCTCTCGACAGGGCTCTCTAACTATGGCTACACCTTC.

The J gene is TRBJ1-1, the V gene TRBV25-1, with D unclear. Trimming shortened V by 7 bases and J by 0 bases, and 9 bases separated the two germline ends. Germline assignment: CDR1 MGHDK and CDR2 SYGVNS. The CDR3 consists of 13 residues. The CDR3 protein is CASTGLLNTEAFF. The CDR3 coding sequence is TGTGCCAGCACCGGACTGTTGAACACTGAAGCTTTCTTT.

This clonotype occurred a few times. The V gene is TRBV7-2, the J gene TRBJ1-3; 8 bases fit TRBD1. This CDR3 comprises 16 residues. Trimming cost V 4 bases and J 0 bases; bases outside gene matches: 5. Germline CDR1 and CDR2: SGHTA and FQGNSA. As DNA, the CDR3 is TGTGCCAGCAGCTCCCGGACAGGGAGCTCTGGAAACACCATATATTTT. Its protein product is CASSSRTGSSGNTIYF.

Only a few counts were recorded for this clonotype. CDR3 sequence reads: CASSLGGAGTGELFF. The CDR3 DNA is TGTGCCAGCAGTCTTGGGGGGGCGGGCACCGGGGAGCTGTTTTTT. The chain carries TRBV12-3 or TRBV12-4 and TRBJ2-2, with a possible D match to TRBD2 (7 bases). Trimming shortened V by 5 bases and J by 4 bases, and 14 bases separated the two germline ends. The CDR3 covers 15 residues.

This clonotype was seen ten or more times. CDR3 bases: TGTGCCAGCAGACGCGACAGGGCTGGGGACTATGGCTACACCTTC. This gives the protein CASRRDRAGDYGYTF. The rearrangement uses TRBV5-4 and TRBJ1-2; 7 bases align to TRBD1. The CDR3 is made up of 15 amino acids. Germline V gene data show CDR1 as SGHNT and CDR2 as YYREEE (reference sequence). The ends lost 5 bases at V and 3 bases at J; junction bases unmatched: 10.

As for this clonotype: A much more abundant neighbour one base away suggests this may be a read error. The chain joins TRBV12-3 or TRBV12-4 to TRBJ2-5; tentative D call: TRBD1 (6 bases). The CDR3 loop spans 13 amino acids. The CDR3 is CVSSSDSQETQYF. The CDR3 nucleotides read TGTGTCAGCAGTTCGGACAGCCAAGAGACCCAGTACTTC.

This clonotype was observed many times. The chain recombines TRBV7-9 with TRBJ1-5; tentatively, D is TRBD1 (5 bases). V lost 1 base and J lost 4, with 11 bases in between. CDR1 and CDR2 (germline): SEHNR, FQNEAQ (reference sequence). CDR3 size: 15 residues. The DNA for the CDR3 is TGTGCCAGCAGCTTAGGCGGGACGGAAAATCAGCCCCAGCATTTT. Translating gives CASSLGGTENQPQHF.

This clonotype was observed at least ten times. The chain uses TRBV10-3 and TRBJ2-5; possible D gene TRBD2, 7 bases. This CDR3 contains 13 residues. Germline values: CDR1 ENHRY, CDR2 SYGVKD. V was trimmed by 10 bases and J by 5 bases, leaving 17 bases between them. The CDR3 loop reads CATLGGRRETQYF. CDR3 DNA: TGTGCCACCCTCGGGGGGCGGAGGGAGACCCAGTACTTC.

The gene calls are TRBV2 and TRBJ1-6, with D perhaps TRBD1 (6 bases). Germline V gene sequence: CDR1 SNHLY, CDR2 FYNNEI. This CDR3 has 14 amino acids. V lost 4 bases to trimming and J lost 8 bases, with 12 bases between them. The CDR3 nucleotides read TGTGCCAGCAGTGTAAACAGGGATGATTCACCCCTCCACTTT. Translation gives CASSVNRDDSPLHF.

V and J are TRBV30 and TRBJ2-1, with 9 bases lining up with TRBD2. Looked up from germline, CDR1 is GTSNPN and CDR2 is SVGIG (reference sequence). CDR3 length: 12 amino acids. With V trimmed by 1 base and J by 8 bases, 0 bases remained unmatched. Here the CDR3 DNA reads TGTGCCTGGAGTGGGACTAGCGATGAGCAGTTCTTC. Its protein product is CAWSGTSDEQFF.